Sequencing of this TCR beta chain was carried out in a study of T cells in Graves' hyperthyroidism and ophthalmopathy. RNA transcripts gave rise to amplified TCR beta CDR3 regions. The HTBI primer set was used in a first-round RT-PCR of the TCR CDR3. TCRdb re-called the multiplex PCR reads through MiXCR, storing one row per CDR3 protein. The table has fewer than 650,000 distinct CDR3 sequences, approximately 14% seen once. Diagnoses were made from clinical symptoms, serum measures (thyroxine and TRAb), thyroid ultrasound and orbital computed tomography. The germline V gene encodes CDR1 SGHRS and CDR2 YFSETQ. The CDR3 consists of 16 residues. V lost 2 bases to trimming and J lost 6 bases; unmatched junction nucleotides: 11. A word on this clonotype: No antigen is known for it.

Study results and limitations: Most expanded thyroid clonotypes above 0.001 recurred in blood. Ophthalmopathy could be told apart from stable hyperthyroidism with a 13 V-J model.

This clonotype originated in a woman between 25 and 40 years old with Graves' hyperthyroidism that later progressed to Graves' ophthalmopathy. The sample comprised blood. This chain links TRBV5-1 with TRBJ2-1; 7 nucleotides agree with TRBD2. The CDR3 sequence is CASSFFDARESNEQFF. CDR3 sequence (DNA): TGCGCCAGCAGCTTTTTTGACGCGCGGGAGTCCAATGAGCAGTTCTTC.